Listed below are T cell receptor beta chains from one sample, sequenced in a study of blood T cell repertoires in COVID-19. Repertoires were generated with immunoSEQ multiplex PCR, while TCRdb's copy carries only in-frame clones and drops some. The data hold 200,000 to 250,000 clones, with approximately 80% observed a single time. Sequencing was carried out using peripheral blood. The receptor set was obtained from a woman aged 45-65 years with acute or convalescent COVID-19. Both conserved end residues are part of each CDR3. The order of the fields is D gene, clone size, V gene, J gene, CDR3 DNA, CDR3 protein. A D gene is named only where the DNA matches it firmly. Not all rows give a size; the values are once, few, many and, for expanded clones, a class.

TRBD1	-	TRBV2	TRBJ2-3	TGTGCCAGCAGGGGACAGGGGACCGTGGAGTATTTT	CASRGQGTVEYF
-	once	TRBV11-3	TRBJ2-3	TGTGCCAGCAGCTCTACCACACTCCACAGGGAGGGAGATACGCAGTATTTT	CASSSTTLHREGDTQYF
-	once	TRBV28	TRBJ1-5	TGTGCCAGCAGTCACGGGTTAAATCAGCCCCAGCATTTT	CASSHGLNQPQHF
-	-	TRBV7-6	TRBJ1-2	TGTGCCAGCAGCCACGGGGGGGTTTCTGGCTACACCTTC	CASSHGGVSGYTF
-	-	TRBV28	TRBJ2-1	TGTGCCAGCAGTTTAATCGGCGGGTCCTCCTACAATGAGCAGTTCTTC	CASSLIGGSSYNEQFF
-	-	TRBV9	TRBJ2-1	TGTGCCAGCAGCCTAATGTTCGTTAAAAACAATGAGCAGTTCTTC	CASSLMFVKNNEQFF
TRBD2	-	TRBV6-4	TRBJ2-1	TGTGCCAGCAGCAGCCAGGGAGGGGTAGGAAATGAGCAGTTCTTC	CASSSQGGVGNEQFF
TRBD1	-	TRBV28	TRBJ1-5	TGTGCCAGCAGCATGAGGGGGCTCGGCAATCAGCCCCAGCATTTT	CASSMRGLGNQPQHF
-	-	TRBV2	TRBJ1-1	TGTGCCAGCAGTGTTTACTCTGAAGCTTTCTTT	CASSVYSEAFF
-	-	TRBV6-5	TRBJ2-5	TGTGCCAGCCGCCGTTTTAAGGGGGTTCAAGAGACCCAGTACTTC	CASRRFKGVQETQYF
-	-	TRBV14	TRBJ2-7	TGTGCCAGCAGCCCAGGGGCCGCCCTTTACGAGCAGTACTTC	CASSPGAALYEQYF
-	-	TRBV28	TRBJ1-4	TGTGCCAGCAGGGAAAGACAGGCGGAAAATGAAAAACTGTTTTTT	CASRERQAENEKLFF
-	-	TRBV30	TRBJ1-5	TGTGCCTGGAGTACGAGAGAAAATCAGCCCCAGCATTTT	CAWSTRENQPQHF
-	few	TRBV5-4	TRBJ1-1	TGTGCCAGCAGCTTGGGGGCAGGGCAGAACACTGAAGCTTTCTTT	CASSLGAGQNTEAFF
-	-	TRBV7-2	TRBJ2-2	TGTGCCAGCAGCTTAGGAGGCAGAGGGAGGGAGCTGTTTTTT	CASSLGGRGRELFF
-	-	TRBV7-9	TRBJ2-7	TGTGCCAGCAGCTCGTTTGGCGGAGGGGAGCAGTACTTC	CASSSFGGGEQYF
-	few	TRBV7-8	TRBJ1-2	TGTGCCAGCAGCTTGACCGGACTTGGCTACACCTTC	CASSLTGLGYTF
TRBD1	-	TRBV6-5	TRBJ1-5	TGTGCCAGCAGTTCCCAACGACAGGGCTTTACCCAGCCCCAGCATTTT	CASSSQRQGFTQPQHF